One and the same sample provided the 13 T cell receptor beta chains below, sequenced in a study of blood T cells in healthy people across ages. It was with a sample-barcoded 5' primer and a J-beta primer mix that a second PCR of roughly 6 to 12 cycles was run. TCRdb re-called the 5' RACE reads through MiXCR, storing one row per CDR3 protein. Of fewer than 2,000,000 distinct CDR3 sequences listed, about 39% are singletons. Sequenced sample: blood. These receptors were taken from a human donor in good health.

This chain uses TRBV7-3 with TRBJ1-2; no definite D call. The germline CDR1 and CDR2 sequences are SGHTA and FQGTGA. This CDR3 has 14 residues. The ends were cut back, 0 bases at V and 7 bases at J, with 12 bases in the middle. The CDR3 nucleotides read TGTGCCAGCAGCTTAACATCCGGGAGTGGTGGCTACACCTTC. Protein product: CASSLTSGSGGYTF.

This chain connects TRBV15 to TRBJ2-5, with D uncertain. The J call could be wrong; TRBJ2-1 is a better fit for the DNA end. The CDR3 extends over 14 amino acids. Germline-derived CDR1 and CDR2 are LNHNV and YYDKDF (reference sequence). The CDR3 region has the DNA TGTGCCACCAGTTGGCAGGATGAACAAGAGACCCAGTTCTTC. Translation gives CATSWQDEQETQFF.

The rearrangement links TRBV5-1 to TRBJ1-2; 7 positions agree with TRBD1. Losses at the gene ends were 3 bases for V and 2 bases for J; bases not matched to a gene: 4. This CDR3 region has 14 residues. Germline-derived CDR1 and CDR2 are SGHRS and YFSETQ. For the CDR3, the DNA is TGCGCCAGCAGCTGCGGGACAGCAAACTATGGCTACACCTTC. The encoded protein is CASSCGTANYGYTF.

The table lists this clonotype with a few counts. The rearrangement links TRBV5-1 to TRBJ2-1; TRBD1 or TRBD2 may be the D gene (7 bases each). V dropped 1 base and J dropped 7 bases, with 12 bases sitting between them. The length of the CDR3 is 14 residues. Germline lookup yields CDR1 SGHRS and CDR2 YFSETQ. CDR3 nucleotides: TGCGCCAGCAGCTTGCCAGGGGGGGGGAATGAGCAGTTCTTC. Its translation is CASSLPGGGNEQFF. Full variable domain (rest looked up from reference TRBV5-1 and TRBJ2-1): KAGVTQTPRYLIKTRGQQVTLSCSPISGHRSVSWYQQTPGQGLQFLFEYFSETQRNKGNFPGRFSGRQFSNSRSEMNVSTLELGDSALYLCASSLPGGGNEQFFGPGTRLTVL.

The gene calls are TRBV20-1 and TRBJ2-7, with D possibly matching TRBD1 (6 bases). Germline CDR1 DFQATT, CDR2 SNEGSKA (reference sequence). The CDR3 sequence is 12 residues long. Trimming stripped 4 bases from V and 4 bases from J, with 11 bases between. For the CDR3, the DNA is TGCAGTGCTATCGACAGGTCTTACGAGCAGTACTTC. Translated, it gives CSAIDRSYEQYF.

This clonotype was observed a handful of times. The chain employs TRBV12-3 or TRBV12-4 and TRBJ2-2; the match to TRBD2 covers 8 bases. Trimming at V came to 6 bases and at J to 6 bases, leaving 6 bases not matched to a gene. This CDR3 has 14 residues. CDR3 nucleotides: TGTGCCAGCAGGCCGGGACTAGTGTCCGGGGAGCTGTTTTTT. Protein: CASRPGLVSGELFF.

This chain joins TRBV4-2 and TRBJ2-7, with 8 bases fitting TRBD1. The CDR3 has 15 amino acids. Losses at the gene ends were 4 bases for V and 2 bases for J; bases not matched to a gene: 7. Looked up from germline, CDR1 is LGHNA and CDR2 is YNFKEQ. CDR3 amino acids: CASSPGGVGPYEQYF. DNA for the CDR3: TGTGCCAGCAGCCCAGGGGGCGTCGGGCCCTACGAGCAGTACTTC.

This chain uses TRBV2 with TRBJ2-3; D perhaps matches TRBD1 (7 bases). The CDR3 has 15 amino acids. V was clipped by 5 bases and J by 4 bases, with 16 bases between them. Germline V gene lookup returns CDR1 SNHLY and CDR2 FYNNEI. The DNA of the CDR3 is TGTGCCAGCAGTCGGGAGACAGGGTTCGCAGATACGCAGTATTTT. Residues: CASSRETGFADTQYF.

The CDR3 region is CASSRGDGGIYEQYF. CDR3 nucleotide sequence: TGTGCCAGCTCACGCGGGGACGGGGGGATCTACGAGCAGTACTTC. The chain uses TRBV18 and TRBJ2-4; 7 bases match TRBD2. The J call may be in error: the DNA end matches TRBJ2-7 better. Germline V gives CDR1 KGHSH, CDR2 LQKENI. CDR3 length equals 15 residues.

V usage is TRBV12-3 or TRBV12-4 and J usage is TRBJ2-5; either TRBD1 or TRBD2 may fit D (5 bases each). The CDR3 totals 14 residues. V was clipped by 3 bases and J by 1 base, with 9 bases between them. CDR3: CASSFDGTQETQYF. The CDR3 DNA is TGTGCCAGCAGTTTTGATGGGACCCAAGAGACCCAGTACTTC.

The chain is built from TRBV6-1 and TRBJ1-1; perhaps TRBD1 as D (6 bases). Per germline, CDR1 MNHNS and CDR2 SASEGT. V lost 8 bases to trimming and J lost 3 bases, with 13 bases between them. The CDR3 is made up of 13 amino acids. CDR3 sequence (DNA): TGTGCCAGCGGGGGGGGCCGAGACACTGAAGCTTTCTTT. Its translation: CASGGGRDTEAFF.

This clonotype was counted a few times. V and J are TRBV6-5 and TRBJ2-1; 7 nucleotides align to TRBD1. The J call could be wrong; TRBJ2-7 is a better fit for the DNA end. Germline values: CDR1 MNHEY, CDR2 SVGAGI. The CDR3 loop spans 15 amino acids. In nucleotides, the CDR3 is TGTGCCAGCAGTTCTGGGGACAGACGGCGCTACGAGCAGTACTTC. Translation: CASSSGDRRRYEQYF.

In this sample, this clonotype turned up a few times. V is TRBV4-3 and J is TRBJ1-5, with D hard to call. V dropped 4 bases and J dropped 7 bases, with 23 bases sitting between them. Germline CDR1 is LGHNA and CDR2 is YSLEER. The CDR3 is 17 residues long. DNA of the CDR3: TGCGCCAGCAGCCGCCCGCGCGGACTTGAGGAAGGACAGCCCCAGCATTTT. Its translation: CASSRPRGLEEGQPQHF.